This T cell receptor (beta chain) was captured by sequencing in a study of Ad26.COV2.S vaccination and SARS-CoV-2 variants. Repertoires were generated with immunoSEQ multiplex PCR, while TCRdb's copy carries only in-frame clones and drops some. The sample yields approximately 500,000 clones, roughly 87% seen once. V lost 2 bases and J lost 10, with 24 bases in between. CDR1 is MNHEY and CDR2 is SVGEGT in the germline V gene. This CDR3 is 17 amino acids long. Noted treatment: about 20 received Ad26.COV2.S at low or high dose, single or two shots; 5 received placebo; per-sample allocation not given. Collection of samples fell on day 63 after the first vaccine or placebo injection.

The sequences come from peripheral blood, collected in a trial of Ad26.COV2.S vaccine versus placebo. The clonotype was recovered from a person aged 18 to 65 who received the Ad26.COV2.S COVID-19 vaccine or a placebo. The chain joins TRBV6-2 or TRBV6-3 to TRBJ2-1; tentatively, D is TRBD2 (5 bases). The CDR3 here is CASSYSSRLALNWEQFF. DNA for the CDR3: TGTGCCAGCAGTTACAGTTCTAGGCTAGCCCTTAACTGGGAGCAGTTCTTC.